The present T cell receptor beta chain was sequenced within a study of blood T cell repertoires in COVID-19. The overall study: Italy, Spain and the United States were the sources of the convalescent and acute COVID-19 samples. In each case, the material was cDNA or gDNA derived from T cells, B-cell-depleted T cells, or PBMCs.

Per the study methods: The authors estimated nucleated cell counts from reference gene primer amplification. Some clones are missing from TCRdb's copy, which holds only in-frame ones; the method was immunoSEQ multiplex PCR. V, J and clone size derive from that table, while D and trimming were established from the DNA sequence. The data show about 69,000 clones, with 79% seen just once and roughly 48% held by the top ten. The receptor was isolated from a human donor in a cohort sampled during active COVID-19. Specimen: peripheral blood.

The CDR3 region has the DNA TGTGCCACCAGTGCCGTTTACCCGGGACAGGGGGGCGAGCTGTTTTTT. It encodes CATSAVYPGQGGELFF. The chain couples TRBV24-1 to TRBJ2-2; 11 bases are shared with TRBD1. This CDR3 is built from 16 residues. V was clipped by 5 bases and J by 11 bases; unmatched bases: 12. The germline gives CDR1 KGHDR, CDR2 SFDVKD.